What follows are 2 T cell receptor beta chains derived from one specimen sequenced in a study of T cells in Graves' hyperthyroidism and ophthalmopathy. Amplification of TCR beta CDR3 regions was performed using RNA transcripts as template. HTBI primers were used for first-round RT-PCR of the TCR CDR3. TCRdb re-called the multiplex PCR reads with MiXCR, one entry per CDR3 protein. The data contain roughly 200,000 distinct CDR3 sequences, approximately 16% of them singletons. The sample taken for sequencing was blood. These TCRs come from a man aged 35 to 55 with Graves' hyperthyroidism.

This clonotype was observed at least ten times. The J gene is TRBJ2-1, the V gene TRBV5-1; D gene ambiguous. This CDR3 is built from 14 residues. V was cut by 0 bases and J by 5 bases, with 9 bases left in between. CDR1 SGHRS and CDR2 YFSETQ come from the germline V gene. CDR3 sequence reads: CASSLGRRDNEQFF. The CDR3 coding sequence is TGCGCCAGCAGCTTGGGACGGCGTGACAATGAGCAGTTCTTC.

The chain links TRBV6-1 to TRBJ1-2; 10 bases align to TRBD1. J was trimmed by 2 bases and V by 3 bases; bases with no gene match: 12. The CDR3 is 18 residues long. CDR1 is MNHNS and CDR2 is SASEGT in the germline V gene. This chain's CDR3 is CASSEETPGQGFNYGYTF. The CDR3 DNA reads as TGTGCCAGCAGTGAGGAAACGCCGGGACAGGGGTTCAACTATGGCTACACCTTC.